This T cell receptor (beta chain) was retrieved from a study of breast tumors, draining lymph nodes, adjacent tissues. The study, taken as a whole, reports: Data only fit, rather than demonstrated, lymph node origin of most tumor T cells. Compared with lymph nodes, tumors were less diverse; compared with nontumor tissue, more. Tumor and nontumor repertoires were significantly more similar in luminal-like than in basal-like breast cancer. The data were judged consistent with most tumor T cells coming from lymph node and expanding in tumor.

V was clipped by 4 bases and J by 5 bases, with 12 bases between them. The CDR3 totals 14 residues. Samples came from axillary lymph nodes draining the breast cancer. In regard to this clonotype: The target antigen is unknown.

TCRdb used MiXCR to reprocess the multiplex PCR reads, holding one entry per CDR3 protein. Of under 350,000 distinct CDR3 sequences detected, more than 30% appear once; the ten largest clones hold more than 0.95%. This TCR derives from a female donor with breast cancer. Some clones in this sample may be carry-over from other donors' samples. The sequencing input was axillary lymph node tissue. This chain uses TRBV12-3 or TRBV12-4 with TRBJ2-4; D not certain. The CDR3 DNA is TGTGCCAGCAGTTACGGACCGGGCCAAAACATTCAGTACTTC. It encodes CASSYGPGQNIQYF.